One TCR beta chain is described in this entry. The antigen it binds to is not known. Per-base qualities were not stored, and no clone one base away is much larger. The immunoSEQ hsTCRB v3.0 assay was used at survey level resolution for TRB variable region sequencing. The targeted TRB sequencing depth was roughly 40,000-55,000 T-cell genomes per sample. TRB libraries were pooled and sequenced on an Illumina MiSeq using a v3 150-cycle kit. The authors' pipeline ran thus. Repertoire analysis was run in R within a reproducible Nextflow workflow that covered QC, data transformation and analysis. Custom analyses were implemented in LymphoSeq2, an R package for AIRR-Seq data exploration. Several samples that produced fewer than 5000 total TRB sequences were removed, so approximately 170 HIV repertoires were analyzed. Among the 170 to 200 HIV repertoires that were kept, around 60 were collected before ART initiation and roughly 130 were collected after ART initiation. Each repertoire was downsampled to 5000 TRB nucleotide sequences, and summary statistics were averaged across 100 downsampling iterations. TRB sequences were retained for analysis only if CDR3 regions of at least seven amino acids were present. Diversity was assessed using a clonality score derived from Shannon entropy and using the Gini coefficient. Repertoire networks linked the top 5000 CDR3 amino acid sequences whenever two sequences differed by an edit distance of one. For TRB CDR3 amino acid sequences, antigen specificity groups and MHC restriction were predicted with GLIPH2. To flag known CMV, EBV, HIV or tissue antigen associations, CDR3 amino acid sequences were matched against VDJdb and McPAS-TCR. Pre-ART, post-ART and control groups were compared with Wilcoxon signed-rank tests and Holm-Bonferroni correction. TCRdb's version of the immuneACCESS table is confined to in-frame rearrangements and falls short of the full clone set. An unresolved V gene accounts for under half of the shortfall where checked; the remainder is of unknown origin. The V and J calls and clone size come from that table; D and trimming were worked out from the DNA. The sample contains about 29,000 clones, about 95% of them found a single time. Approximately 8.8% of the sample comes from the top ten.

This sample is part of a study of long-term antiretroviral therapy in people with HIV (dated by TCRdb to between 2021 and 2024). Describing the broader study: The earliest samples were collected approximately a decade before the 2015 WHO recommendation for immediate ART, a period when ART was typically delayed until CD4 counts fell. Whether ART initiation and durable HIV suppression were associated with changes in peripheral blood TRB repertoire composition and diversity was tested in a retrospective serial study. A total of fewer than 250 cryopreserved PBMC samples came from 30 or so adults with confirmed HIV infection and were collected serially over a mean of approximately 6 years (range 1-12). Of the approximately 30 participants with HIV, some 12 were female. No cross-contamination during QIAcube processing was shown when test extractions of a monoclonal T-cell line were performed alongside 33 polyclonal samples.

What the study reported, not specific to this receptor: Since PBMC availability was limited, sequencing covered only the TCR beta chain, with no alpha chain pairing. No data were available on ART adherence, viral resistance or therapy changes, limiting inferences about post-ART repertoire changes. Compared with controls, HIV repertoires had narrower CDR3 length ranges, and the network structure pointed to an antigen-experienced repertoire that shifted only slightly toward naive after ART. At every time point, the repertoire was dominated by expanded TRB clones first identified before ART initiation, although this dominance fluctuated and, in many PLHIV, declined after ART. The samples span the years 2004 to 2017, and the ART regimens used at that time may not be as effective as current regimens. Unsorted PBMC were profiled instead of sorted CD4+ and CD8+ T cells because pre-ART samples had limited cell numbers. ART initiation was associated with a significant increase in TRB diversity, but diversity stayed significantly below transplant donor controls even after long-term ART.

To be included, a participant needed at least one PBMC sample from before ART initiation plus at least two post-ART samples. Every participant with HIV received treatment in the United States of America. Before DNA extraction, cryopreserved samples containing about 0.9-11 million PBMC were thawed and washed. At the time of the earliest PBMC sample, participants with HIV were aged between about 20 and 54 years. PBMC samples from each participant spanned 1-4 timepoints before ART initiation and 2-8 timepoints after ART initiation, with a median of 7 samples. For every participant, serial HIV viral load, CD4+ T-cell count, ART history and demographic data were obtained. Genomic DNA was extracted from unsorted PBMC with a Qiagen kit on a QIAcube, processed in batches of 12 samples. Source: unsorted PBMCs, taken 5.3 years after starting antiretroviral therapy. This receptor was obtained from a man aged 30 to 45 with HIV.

CDR3 reads: CASSLPSREGTEAFF. The bases read TGTGCCAGCAGCTTGCCGTCCAGGGAGGGCACTGAAGCTTTCTTT. The rearrangement combines TRBV5-4 with TRBJ1-1; TRBD1 might be the D gene, on 5 matching bases. The CDR3 covers 15 residues, taking in both the cysteine and the phenylalanine. Just the 45-base CDR3 DNA is kept, in frame starting at base 1. V loses 1 base, J loses 4 bases, and the germline ends lie 14 bases apart. Looking up the germline V gene (reference sequence) yields CDR1 SGHNT and CDR2 YYREEE.